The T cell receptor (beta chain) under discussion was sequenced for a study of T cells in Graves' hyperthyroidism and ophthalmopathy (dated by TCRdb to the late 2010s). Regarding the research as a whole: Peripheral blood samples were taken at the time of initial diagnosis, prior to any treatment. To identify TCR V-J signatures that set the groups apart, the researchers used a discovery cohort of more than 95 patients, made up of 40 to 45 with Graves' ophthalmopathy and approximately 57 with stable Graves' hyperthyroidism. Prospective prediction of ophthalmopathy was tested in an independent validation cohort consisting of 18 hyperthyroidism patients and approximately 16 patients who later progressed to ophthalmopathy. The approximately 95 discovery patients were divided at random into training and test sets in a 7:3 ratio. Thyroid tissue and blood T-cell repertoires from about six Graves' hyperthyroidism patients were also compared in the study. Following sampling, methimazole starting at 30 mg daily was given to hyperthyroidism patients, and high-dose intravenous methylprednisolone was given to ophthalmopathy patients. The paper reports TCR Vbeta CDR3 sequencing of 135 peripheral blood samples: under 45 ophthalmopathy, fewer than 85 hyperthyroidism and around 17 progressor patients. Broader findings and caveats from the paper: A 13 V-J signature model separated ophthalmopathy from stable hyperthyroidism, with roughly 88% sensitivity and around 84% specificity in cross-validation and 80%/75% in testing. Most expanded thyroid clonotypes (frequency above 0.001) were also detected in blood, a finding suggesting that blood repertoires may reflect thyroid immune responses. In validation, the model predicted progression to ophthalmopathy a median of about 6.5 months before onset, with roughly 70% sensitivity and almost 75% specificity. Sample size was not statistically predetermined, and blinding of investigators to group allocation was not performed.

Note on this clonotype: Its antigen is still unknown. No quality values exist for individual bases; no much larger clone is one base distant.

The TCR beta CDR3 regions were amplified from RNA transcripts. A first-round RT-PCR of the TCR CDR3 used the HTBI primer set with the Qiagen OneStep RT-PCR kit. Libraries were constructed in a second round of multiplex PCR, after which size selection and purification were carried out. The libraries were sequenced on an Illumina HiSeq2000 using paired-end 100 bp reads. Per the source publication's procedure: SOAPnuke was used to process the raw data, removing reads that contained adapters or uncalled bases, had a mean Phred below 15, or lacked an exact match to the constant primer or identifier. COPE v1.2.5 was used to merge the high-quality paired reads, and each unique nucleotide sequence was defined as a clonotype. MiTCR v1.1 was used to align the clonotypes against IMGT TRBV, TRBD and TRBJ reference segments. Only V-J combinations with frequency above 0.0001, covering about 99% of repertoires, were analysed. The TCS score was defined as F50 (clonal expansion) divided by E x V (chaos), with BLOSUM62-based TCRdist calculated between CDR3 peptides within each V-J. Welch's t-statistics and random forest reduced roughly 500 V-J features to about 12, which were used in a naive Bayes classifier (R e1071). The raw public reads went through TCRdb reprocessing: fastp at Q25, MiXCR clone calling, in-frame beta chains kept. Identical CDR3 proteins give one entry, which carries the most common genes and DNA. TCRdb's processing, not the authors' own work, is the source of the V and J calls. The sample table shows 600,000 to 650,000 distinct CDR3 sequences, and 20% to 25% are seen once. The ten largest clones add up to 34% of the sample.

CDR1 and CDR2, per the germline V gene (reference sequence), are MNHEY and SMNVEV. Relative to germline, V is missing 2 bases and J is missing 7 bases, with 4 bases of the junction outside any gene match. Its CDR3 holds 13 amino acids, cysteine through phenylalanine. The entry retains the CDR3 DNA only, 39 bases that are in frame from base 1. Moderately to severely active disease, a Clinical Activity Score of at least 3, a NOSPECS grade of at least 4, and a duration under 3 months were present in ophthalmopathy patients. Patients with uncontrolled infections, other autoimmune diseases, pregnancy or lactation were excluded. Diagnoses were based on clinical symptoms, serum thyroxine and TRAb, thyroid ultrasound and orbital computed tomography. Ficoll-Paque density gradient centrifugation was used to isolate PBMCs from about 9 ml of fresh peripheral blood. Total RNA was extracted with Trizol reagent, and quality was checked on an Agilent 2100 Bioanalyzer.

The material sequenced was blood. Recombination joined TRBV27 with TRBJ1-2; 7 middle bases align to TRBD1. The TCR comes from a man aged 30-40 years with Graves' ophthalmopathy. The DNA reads TGTGCCAGCAGTTTAGTGACAGGGAGTGGCTACACCTTC. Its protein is CASSLVTGSGYTF.